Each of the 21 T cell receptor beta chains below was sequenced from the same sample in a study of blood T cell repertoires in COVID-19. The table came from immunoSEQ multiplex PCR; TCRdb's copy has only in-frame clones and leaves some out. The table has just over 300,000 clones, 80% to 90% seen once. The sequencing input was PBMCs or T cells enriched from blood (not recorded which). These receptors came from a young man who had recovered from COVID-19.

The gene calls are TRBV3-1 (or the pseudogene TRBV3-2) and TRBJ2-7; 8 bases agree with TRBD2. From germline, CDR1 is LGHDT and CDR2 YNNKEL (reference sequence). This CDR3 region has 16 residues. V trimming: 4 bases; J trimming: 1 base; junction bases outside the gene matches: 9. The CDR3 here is CASSLGSGGLSYEQYF. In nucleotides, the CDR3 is TGTGCCAGCAGCCTAGGGAGCGGGGGACTATCCTACGAGCAGTACTTC.

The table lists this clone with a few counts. The CDR3 nucleotides are TGTGCCAGCAGGCTCGGAGAACTACTTACGGGGGGCTACACCTTC. Amino acids: CASRLGELLTGGYTF. The chain carries TRBV2 and TRBJ1-2; D is undetermined. Germline loops: CDR1 SNHLY, CDR2 FYNNEI. The CDR3 sequence is 15 residues long. Trimming left V 6 bases short and J 8 bases short, with 22 bases between.

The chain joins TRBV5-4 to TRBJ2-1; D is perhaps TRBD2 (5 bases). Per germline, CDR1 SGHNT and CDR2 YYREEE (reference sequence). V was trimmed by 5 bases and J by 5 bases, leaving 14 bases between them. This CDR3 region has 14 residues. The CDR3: CASSPTGGHNEQFF. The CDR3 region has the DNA TGTGCCAGCAGTCCCACTGGAGGCCACAATGAGCAGTTCTTC. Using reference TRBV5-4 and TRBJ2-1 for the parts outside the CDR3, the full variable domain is ETGVTQSPTHLIKTRGQQVTLRCSSQSGHNTVSWYQQALGQGPQFIFQYYREEENGRGNFPPRFSGLQFPNYSSELNVNALELDDSALYLCASSPTGGHNEQFFGPGTRLTVL.

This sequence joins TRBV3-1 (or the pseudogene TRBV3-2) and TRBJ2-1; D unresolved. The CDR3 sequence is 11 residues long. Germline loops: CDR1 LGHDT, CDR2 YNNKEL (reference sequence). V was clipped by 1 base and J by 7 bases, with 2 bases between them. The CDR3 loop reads CASSQANEQFF. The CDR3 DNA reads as TGTGCCAGCAGCCAAGCGAATGAGCAGTTCTTC.

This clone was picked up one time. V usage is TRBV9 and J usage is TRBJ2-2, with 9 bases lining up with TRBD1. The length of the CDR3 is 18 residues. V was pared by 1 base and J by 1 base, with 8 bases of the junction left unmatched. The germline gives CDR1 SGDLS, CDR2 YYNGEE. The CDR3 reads CASSVNGRDRVNTGELFF. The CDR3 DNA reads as TGTGCCAGCAGCGTAAATGGCCGGGACAGGGTGAACACCGGGGAGCTGTTTTTT.

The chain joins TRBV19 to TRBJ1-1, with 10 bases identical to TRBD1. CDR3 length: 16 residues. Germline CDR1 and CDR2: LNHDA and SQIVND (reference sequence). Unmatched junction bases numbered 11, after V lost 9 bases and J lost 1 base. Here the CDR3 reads CASKPRDRGWNTEAFF. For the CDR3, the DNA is TGTGCCAGCAAGCCTCGGGACAGGGGATGGAACACTGAAGCTTTCTTT.

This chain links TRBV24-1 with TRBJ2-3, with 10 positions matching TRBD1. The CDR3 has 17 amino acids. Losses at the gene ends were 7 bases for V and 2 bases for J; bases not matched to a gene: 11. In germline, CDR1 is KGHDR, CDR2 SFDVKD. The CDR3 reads CATSSLGQGDSTDTQYF. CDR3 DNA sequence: TGTGCCACCAGCTCATTAGGACAGGGGGATTCCACAGATACGCAGTATTTT.

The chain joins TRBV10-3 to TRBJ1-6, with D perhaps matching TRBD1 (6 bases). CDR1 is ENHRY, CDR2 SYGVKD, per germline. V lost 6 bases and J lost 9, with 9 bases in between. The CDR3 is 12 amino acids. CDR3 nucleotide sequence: TGTGCCATCAGGGACAGTGGTTCACCCCTCCACTTT. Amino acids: CAIRDSGSPLHF.

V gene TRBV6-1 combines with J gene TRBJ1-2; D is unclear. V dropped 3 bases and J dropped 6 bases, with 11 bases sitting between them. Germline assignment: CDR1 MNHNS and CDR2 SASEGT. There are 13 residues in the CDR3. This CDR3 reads CASSEEGTHGYTF. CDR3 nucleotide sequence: TGTGCCAGCAGTGAGGAGGGAACCCATGGCTACACCTTC.

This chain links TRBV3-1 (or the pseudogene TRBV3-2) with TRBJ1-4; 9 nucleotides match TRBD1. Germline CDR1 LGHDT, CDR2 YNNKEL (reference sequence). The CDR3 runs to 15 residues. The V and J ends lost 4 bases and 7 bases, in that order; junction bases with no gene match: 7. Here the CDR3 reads CASSPGQGNGEKLFF. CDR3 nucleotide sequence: TGTGCCAGCAGCCCGGGACAGGGCAACGGTGAAAAACTGTTTTTT.

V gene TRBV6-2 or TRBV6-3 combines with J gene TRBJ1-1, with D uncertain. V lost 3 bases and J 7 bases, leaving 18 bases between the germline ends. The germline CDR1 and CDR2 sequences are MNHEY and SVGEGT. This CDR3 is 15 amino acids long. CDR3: CASSYPQRAIFEAFF. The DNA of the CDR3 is TGTGCCAGCAGTTATCCCCAGCGGGCGATCTTTGAAGCTTTCTTT.

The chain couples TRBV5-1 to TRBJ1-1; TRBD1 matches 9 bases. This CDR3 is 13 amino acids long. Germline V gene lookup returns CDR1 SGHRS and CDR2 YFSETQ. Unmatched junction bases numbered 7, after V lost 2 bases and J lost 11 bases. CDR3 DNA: TGCGCCAGCAGCTTCGGGACAGGGCAGGAGGCTTTCTTT. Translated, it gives CASSFGTGQEAFF.

CDR3: CASSLNARAEKLFF. The CDR3 DNA sequence: TGCGCCAGCAGCTTGAACGCCCGAGCTGAAAAACTGTTTTTT. The rearrangement links TRBV5-1 to TRBJ1-4; no firm D call. The CDR3 length is 14 residues. Trimming took 1 base from V and 7 from J, leaving 11 bases between them. CDR1 and CDR2 (germline): SGHRS, YFSETQ.

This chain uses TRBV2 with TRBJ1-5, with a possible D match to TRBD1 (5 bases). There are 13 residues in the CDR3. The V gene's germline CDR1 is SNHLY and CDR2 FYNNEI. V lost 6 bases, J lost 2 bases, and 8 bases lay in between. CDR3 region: CASRGVGNQPQHF. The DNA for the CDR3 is TGTGCCAGCAGAGGGGTGGGCAATCAGCCCCAGCATTTT.

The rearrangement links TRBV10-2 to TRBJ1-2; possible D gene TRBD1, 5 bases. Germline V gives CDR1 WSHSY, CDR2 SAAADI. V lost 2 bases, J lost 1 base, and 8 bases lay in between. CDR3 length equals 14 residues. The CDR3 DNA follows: TGCGCCAGCAGTGAGAGGACATTTAACTATGGCTACACCTTC. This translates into CASSERTFNYGYTF.

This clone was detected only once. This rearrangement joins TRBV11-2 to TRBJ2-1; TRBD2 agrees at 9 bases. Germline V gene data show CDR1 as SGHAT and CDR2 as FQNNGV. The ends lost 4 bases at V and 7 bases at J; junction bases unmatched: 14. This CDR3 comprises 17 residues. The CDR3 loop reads CASSSYSSLAGMNEQFF. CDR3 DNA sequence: TGTGCCAGCAGCTCTTACTCGAGTCTAGCGGGGATGAATGAGCAGTTCTTC.

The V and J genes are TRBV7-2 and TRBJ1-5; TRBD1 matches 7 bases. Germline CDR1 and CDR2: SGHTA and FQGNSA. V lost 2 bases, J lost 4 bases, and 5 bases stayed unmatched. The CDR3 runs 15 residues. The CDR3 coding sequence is TGTGCCAGCAGCTTAAACAGGGGATTAAATCAGCCCCAGCATTTT. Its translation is CASSLNRGLNQPQHF.

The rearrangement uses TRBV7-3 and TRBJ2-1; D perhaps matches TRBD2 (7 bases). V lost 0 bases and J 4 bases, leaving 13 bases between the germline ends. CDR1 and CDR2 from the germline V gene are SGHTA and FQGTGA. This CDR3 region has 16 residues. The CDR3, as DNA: TGTGCCAGCAGCTTAACTCCGGGGGGCCGTTACAATGAGCAGTTCTTC. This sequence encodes CASSLTPGGRYNEQFF.

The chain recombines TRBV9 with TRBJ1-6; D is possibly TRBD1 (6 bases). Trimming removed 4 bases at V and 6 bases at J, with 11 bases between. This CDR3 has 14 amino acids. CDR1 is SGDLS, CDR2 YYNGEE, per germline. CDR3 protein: CASSTRTANSPLHF. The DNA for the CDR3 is TGTGCCAGCAGCACCCGGACAGCTAATTCACCCCTCCACTTT.

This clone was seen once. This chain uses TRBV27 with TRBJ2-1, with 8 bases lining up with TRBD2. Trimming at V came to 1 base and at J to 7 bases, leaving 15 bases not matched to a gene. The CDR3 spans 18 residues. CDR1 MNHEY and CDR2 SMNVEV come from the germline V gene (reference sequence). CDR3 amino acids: CASSLYIHRGGAVNEQFF. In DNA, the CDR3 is TGTGCCAGCAGTTTATACATCCATCGGGGGGGCGCGGTAAATGAGCAGTTCTTC.

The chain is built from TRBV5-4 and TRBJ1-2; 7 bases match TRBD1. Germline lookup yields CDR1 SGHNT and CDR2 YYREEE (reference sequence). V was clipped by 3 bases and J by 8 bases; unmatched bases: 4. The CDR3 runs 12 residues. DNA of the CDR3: TGTGCCAGCAGCTCGACAGGGTTCGGCTACACCTTC. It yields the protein CASSSTGFGYTF.